This TCR beta chain is drawn from a study of cytomegalovirus exposure and HLA in healthy donors. Germline loops: CDR1 GTSNPN, CDR2 SVGIG (reference sequence). The germline V and J ends were trimmed by 2 bases and 2 bases, with 5 bases remaining between them. CDR3 size: 12 residues. Using immunoSEQ multiplex PCR, the repertoire was profiled, and TCRdb retains in-frame clones only, with some absent. The sample has about 56,000 clones; about 95% are singletons. As regards this clone: Its target is unknown.

Overall study results and limits: TCR beta chains numbering more than 150 were designated cytomegalovirus-associated. Confirmation in vitro established that a few CMV-associated chains were specific for CMV antigens.

The clonotype originates from a woman aged 18-29 years in good health and CMV-seronegative. Sequenced input: PBMCs. The V and J genes are TRBV30 and TRBJ2-3; D call uncertain. CDR3 sequence: CAWSFLTDTQYF. Written as DNA, the CDR3 is TGTGCCTGGAGTTTCCTCACAGATACGCAGTATTTT.